Presented here are 7 T cell receptor beta chains from one specimen sequenced in a study of blood T cell repertoires in COVID-19. Profiled with immunoSEQ multiplex PCR; TCRdb holds only in-frame clones, not every one. Of under 40,000 clones detected, roughly 84% appear once; the ten largest clones hold roughly 13%. The source material was peripheral blood. These receptors were taken from a man in his 60s with active COVID-19.

This rearrangement joins TRBV4-1 to TRBJ2-5, with 10 nucleotides matching TRBD2. V lost 2 bases and J lost 3; bases outside the gene matches: 6. The germline V gene has CDR1 MGHRA and CDR2 YSYEKL. This CDR3 has 16 amino acids. CDR3 residues: CASSQLGLAAKETQYF. The CDR3 DNA is TGCGCCAGCAGCCAATTAGGACTAGCGGCCAAAGAGACCCAGTACTTC.

V usage is TRBV5-1 and J usage is TRBJ2-3; 9 positions agree with TRBD2. Germline-derived CDR1 and CDR2 are SGHRS and YFSETQ. Trimming at V came to 3 bases and at J to 5 bases, leaving 7 bases not matched to a gene. This CDR3 region has 15 residues. The CDR3 nucleotides are TGCGCCAGCAGCTGGGGCGGGGGGGCCGGAGATACGCAGTATTTT. Encoded protein: CASSWGGGAGDTQYF. Combining the CDR3 with reference TRBV5-1 and TRBJ2-3 gives the whole variable domain KAGVTQTPRYLIKTRGQQVTLSCSPISGHRSVSWYQQTPGQGLQFLFEYFSETQRNKGNFPGRFSGRQFSNSRSEMNVSTLELGDSALYLCASSWGGGAGDTQYFGPGTRLTVL.

The chain uses TRBV12-3 or TRBV12-4 and TRBJ1-4; D unresolved. V was pared by 4 bases and J by 7 bases, with 7 bases between. The CDR3 is 12 residues long. CDR3 loop: CASSYVGEKLFF. The CDR3 region has the DNA TGTGCCAGCAGTTACGTCGGTGAAAAACTGTTTTTT.

V gene TRBV21-1 combines with J gene TRBJ2-1; TRBD1 reflects the table's D call only, with no check against the DNA. TRBV21-1 is flagged as a pseudogene. The CDR3 sequence is 15 residues long. For the CDR3, the DNA is TGTGCCAGCAGCTTCCCCGGGACACACTACAATGAGCAGTTCTTC. As protein: CASSFPGTHYNEQFF.

This chain links TRBV6-5 with TRBJ1-4, with 8 positions matching TRBD1. The germline gives CDR1 MNHEY, CDR2 SVGAGI. The CDR3 is made up of 14 amino acids. Trimming at V came to 6 bases and at J to 3 bases, leaving 3 bases not matched to a gene. CDR3 amino acids: CASRPGQANEKLFF. The CDR3 nucleotides read TGTGCCAGCAGACCGGGACAGGCTAATGAAAAACTGTTTTTT.

This chain uses TRBV29-1 with TRBJ2-7; 10 nucleotides agree with TRBD2. The CDR3 extends over 14 amino acids. Germline CDR1 reads SQVTM; CDR2 reads ANQGSEA. V trimming: 1 base; J trimming: 3 bases; junction bases outside the gene matches: 3. In DNA form, the CDR3 reads TGCAGCGTTGAAGGTCTAGCGGGGGACTACGAGCAGTACTTC. Protein: CSVEGLAGDYEQYF.

V is TRBV11-3 and J is TRBJ1-2, with a weak D call TRBD1 (6 bases). The CDR3 consists of 14 residues. The ends were cut back, 5 bases at V and 2 bases at J, with 12 bases in the middle. CDR1 is SGHNT, CDR2 YENEEA, per germline. The CDR3 sequence is CASSLNQGNYGYTF. DNA of the CDR3: TGTGCCAGCAGCCTAAATCAGGGGAACTATGGCTACACCTTC.